The T cell receptor (beta chain) described here comes from a study of OX40 agonist ivuxolimab in advanced cancers. The assay was immunoSEQ multiplex PCR, and TCRdb's table has in-frame clones only and misses some. This table has about 94,000 clones, around 87% appearing once. In the case of this clone: Its specificity is not known.

Germline CDR1 SGHDN, CDR2 FVKESK. The CDR3 sequence is 15 residues long. Trimming cost V 1 base and J 1 base, with 10 bases left between them. General study points: The study found that CD8+ T cells averaged more expanded clones than CD4+.

This TCR derives from an adult with an advanced solid tumor such as melanoma, head and neck, liver or kidney cancer. The rearrangement links TRBV14 to TRBJ2-5; TRBD2 might be the D (5 bases). Specimen: CD4+ or CD8+ T cells sorted from blood, collected in a trial of the OX40 agonist ivuxolimab. The CDR3 nucleotides are TGTGCCAGCAGCCAAGTCCGGGGAGTCCAAGAGACCCAGTACTTC. Translating it yields CASSQVRGVQETQYF.